These 3 T cell receptor beta chains were sequenced from one sample in a study of blood T cell repertoires in COVID-19. Profiling relied on immunoSEQ multiplex PCR, and the TCRdb table lists in-frame clones only, not all of them. The table lists 300,000 to 400,000 clones, 75% to 85% of them singletons. Material for sequencing was peripheral blood. The source is a human donor in a cohort sampled during active COVID-19.

Details on this clone: In the same sample, other DNA sequences code for this CDR3. The V and J genes are TRBV5-1 and TRBJ1-2; 8 bases are shared with TRBD1. The CDR3 runs to 14 residues. CDR1 and CDR2 from the germline V gene are SGHRS and YFSETQ. With V trimmed by 0 bases and J by 8 bases, 6 bases remained unmatched. CDR3 in DNA: TGCGCCAGCAGCTTGGGAGGACAGGGAGGAGGCTACACCTTC. Residues: CASSLGGQGGGYTF.

The chain's CDR3 is CASSQGPRALRPLHF. CDR3 nucleotide sequence: TGTGCCAGCAGCCAAGGCCCCAGGGCACTGAGACCCCTCCACTTT. The chain combines TRBV3-1 (or the pseudogene TRBV3-2) with TRBJ1-6; weak D call: TRBD1 (5 bases). There are 15 residues in the CDR3. V lost 1 base to trimming and J lost 12 bases, with 16 bases between them. Germline assignment: CDR1 LGHDT and CDR2 YNNKEL (reference sequence).

The chain combines TRBV11-2 with TRBJ1-1, with D tentatively TRBD1 (5 bases). This CDR3 is 13 amino acids long. V was trimmed by 5 bases and J by 4 bases, leaving 11 bases between them. The germline V gene has CDR1 SGHAT and CDR2 FQNNGV. CDR3 residues: CASSQGLRTEAFF. The CDR3 nucleotides read TGTGCCAGCAGCCAGGGTCTTCGCACTGAAGCTTTCTTT.